Listed here are 10 T cell receptor beta chains from one sample, sequenced in a study of cytomegalovirus exposure and HLA in healthy donors. Sequencing was performed with immunoSEQ multiplex PCR; in TCRdb, only in-frame clones are kept and a portion is missing. The table shows about 160,000 clones, with around 96% occurring only once. The specimen sequenced was PBMCs. These receptors were taken from a woman aged 18-30 years in good health and CMV-seronegative.

The chain employs TRBV11-3 and TRBJ2-2, with 8 nucleotides matching TRBD1. This CDR3 comprises 15 residues. Unmatched junction bases numbered 6, after V lost 5 bases and J lost 4 bases. The V gene's germline CDR1 is SGHNT and CDR2 YENEEA. The CDR3 region is CASSPGQGATGELFF. The CDR3 nucleotides read TGTGCCAGCAGCCCTGGACAGGGCGCCACCGGGGAGCTGTTTTTT.

The chain links TRBV27 to TRBJ1-1; TRBD1 agrees at 7 bases. CDR3 length equals 14 residues. The V segment lost 6 bases and the J segment 11 bases; nucleotides outside the gene matches: 15. Germline V gene sequence: CDR1 MNHEY, CDR2 SMNVEV (reference sequence). CDR3 bases: TGTGCCAGCAGCCCGGGACAGCCTTTTGGAGGGGCTTTCTTT. The encoded protein is CASSPGQPFGGAFF.

The rearrangement uses TRBV9 and TRBJ2-5, with D possibly being TRBD1 (5 bases). This CDR3 spans 14 amino acids. Deletions cut 8 bases from V and 3 bases from J, with 17 bases between. Germline values: CDR1 SGDLS, CDR2 YYNGEE. CDR3 loop: CARSHSVGEETQYF. For the CDR3, the DNA is TGTGCCAGAAGCCACTCCGTAGGGGAAGAGACCCAGTACTTC.

The J gene is TRBJ2-2, the V gene TRBV10-2; 14 bases are a match to TRBD2. With V trimmed by 4 bases and J by 4 bases, 2 bases remained unmatched. The germline V gene has CDR1 WSHSY and CDR2 SAAADI. This CDR3 has 16 residues. CDR3 coding DNA: TGCGCCAGCAGTGGGGGACTAGCGGGGGTCACCGGGGAGCTGTTTTTT. Translated: CASSGGLAGVTGELFF.

This clone showed up just once. The rearrangement joins TRBV5-6 to TRBJ2-1, with D perhaps matching TRBD2 (5 bases). The V gene's germline CDR1 is SGHDT and CDR2 YYEEEE. This CDR3 comprises 16 residues. V was shortened by 4 bases and J by 7 bases, with 21 bases between the two germline ends. For the CDR3, the DNA is TGTGCCAGCAGCCCCCTGGAGGTGGGATGGGATAATGAGCAGTTCTTC. The encoded protein is CASSPLEVGWDNEQFF. Supplemented by reference TRBV5-6 and TRBJ2-1, the full variable domain reads DAGVTQSPTHLIKTRGQQVTLRCSPKSGHDTVSWYQQALGQGPQFIFQYYEEEERQRGNFPDRFSGHQFPNYSSELNVNALLLGDSALYLCASSPLEVGWDNEQFFGPGTRLTVL.

The V call is TRBV27, the J call TRBJ2-6; D gene uncertain. V lost 6 bases and J lost 0, with 3 bases in between. CDR1 is MNHEY, CDR2 SMNVEV, per germline (reference sequence). This CDR3 has 13 residues. The CDR3 DNA reads as TGTGCCAGCAGCAACTCTGGGGCCAACGTCCTGACTTTC. It specifies CASSNSGANVLTF.

The chain recombines TRBV6-5 with TRBJ1-2; 7 bases are a match to TRBD1. The V and J ends lost 8 bases and 4 bases, in that order; junction bases with no gene match: 4. CDR1 and CDR2 from the germline V gene are MNHEY and SVGAGI. CDR3 size: 12 residues. The CDR3 protein is CASHAGGYGYTF. The CDR3 bases are TGTGCCAGCCACGCAGGGGGCTATGGCTACACCTTC.

This chain connects TRBV7-2 to TRBJ2-7; no clear D gene. The V gene's germline CDR1 is SGHTA and CDR2 FQGNSA. V lost 5 bases and J 0 bases, leaving 5 bases between the germline ends. This CDR3 has 12 amino acids. The CDR3, as DNA: TGTGCCAGCAGCCCCTACTCCTACGAGCAGTACTTC. Translated: CASSPYSYEQYF.

The chain carries TRBV2 and TRBJ2-7; weak D call: TRBD2 (7 bases). CDR1 is SNHLY, CDR2 FYNNEI, per germline. V lost 1 base, J lost 6 bases, and 13 bases lay in between. The CDR3 is 14 amino acids. CDR3 in amino acids: CASSEDREGFEQYF. DNA for the CDR3: TGTGCCAGCAGTGAAGACAGGGAGGGTTTCGAGCAGTACTTC.

The chain is built from TRBV7-9 and TRBJ2-3, with 7 bases lining up with TRBD1. Germline V gives CDR1 SEHNR, CDR2 FQNEAQ (reference sequence). The CDR3 sequence is 17 residues long. V lost 5 bases and J lost 4; bases outside the gene matches: 15. The DNA of the CDR3 is TGTGCCAGCAGCAAGGGACAGTCTTTTACCCCCGCAGATACGCAGTATTTT. Translation gives CASSKGQSFTPADTQYF.